The rows below give T cell receptor beta chains drawn from one sample of a study of T cell repertoires in cytomegalovirus infection. TCRdb re-analysed the reads in MiXCR, keeping a single row per CDR3 protein. This table holds approximately 490,000 distinct CDR3 sequences, approximately 10% found once. Material for sequencing was PBMCs. Receptors originate from a human donor in good health (CMV status not recorded). Some clones in this sample may be carry-over from other donors' samples. CDR3s include the opening cysteine and the closing phenylalanine or tryptophan. A D gene is named only where the DNA matches it firmly. Expanded clones get a size class; other rows say once, few or many, or leave the size out.

d_call: NA; j_call: TRBJ2-1; clone_size: NA; v_call: TRBV5-4; cdr3_nt: TGTGCCAGCAGCCCTAAATTGACAGGACAGCAGTTCTTC; cdr3_aa: CASSPKLTGQQFF
d_call: TRBD1; j_call: TRBJ2-7; clone_size: many; v_call: TRBV12-3/TRBV12-4; cdr3_nt: TGTGCCAGCAGTACCTGGACAGGGAACTACGAGCAGTACTTC; cdr3_aa: CASSTWTGNYEQYF
d_call: TRBD1; j_call: TRBJ1-5; clone_size: few; v_call: TRBV20-1; cdr3_nt: TGCAGTGCGACCGGACAGGGGGCAGGTCAGCCCCAGCATTTT; cdr3_aa: CSATGQGAGQPQHF
d_call: TRBD2; j_call: TRBJ2-3; clone_size: NA; v_call: TRBV12-3/TRBV12-4; cdr3_nt: TGTGCCAGCAGTATGCGGGGGGTCTCAGATACGCAGTATTTT; cdr3_aa: CASSMRGVSDTQYF
d_call: NA; j_call: TRBJ1-5; clone_size: many; v_call: TRBV7-6; cdr3_nt: TGTGCCAGCAGCTTACTGGACAACCACAATCAGCCCCAGCATTTT; cdr3_aa: CASSLLDNHNQPQHF
d_call: NA; j_call: TRBJ2-7; clone_size: many; v_call: TRBV11-2; cdr3_nt: TGTGCCAGCAGCCTCCGGGGGATAGAGGACTACGAGCAGTACTTC; cdr3_aa: CASSLRGIEDYEQYF
d_call: NA; j_call: TRBJ2-1; clone_size: NA; v_call: TRBV7-9; cdr3_nt: TGTGCCAGCAGCTTAAGCACGTCCTACAATGAGCAGTTCTTC; cdr3_aa: CASSLSTSYNEQFF
d_call: NA; j_call: TRBJ2-7; clone_size: NA; v_call: TRBV11-2; cdr3_nt: TGTGCCAGCAGCGACCCGGGGGGGACAGCCTCCTACGAGCAGTACTTC; cdr3_aa: CASSDPGGTASYEQYF
d_call: TRBD2; j_call: TRBJ2-1; clone_size: many; v_call: TRBV6-1; cdr3_nt: TGTGCCAGCAGTGATCGACTAGCGGGAGGCCTCAATGAGCAGTTCTTC; cdr3_aa: CASSDRLAGGLNEQFF
d_call: NA; j_call: TRBJ1-1; clone_size: many; v_call: TRBV27; cdr3_nt: TGTGCCAGCAGCGAAGGGCGTGGAAAGACTGAAGCTTTCTTT; cdr3_aa: CASSEGRGKTEAFF
d_call: NA; j_call: TRBJ1-2; clone_size: many; v_call: TRBV7-2; cdr3_nt: TGTGCCAGCAGCTTAGGGAGAACTAACTATGGCTACACCTTC; cdr3_aa: CASSLGRTNYGYTF
d_call: NA; j_call: TRBJ2-1; clone_size: NA; v_call: TRBV3-1; cdr3_nt: TGTGCCAGCAGCCAAGAGGGCGGCTTACAGTTCTTC; cdr3_aa: CASSQEGGLQFF
d_call: NA; j_call: TRBJ1-2; clone_size: few; v_call: TRBV12-5; cdr3_nt: TGTGCTAGTGGTTTGCCAGCGAGCTATGGCTACACCTTC; cdr3_aa: CASGLPASYGYTF
d_call: TRBD2; j_call: TRBJ2-1; clone_size: many; v_call: TRBV14; cdr3_nt: TGTGCCAGCAGCCCTGGACTAGTAGGCTATGAGCAGTTCTTC; cdr3_aa: CASSPGLVGYEQFF
d_call: NA; j_call: TRBJ1-1; clone_size: many; v_call: TRBV7-2; cdr3_nt: TGTGCCAGCAGCTTAGGGGGCCGTAGCGCTGAAGCTTTCTTT; cdr3_aa: CASSLGGRSAEAFF
d_call: NA; j_call: TRBJ1-1; clone_size: few; v_call: TRBV19; cdr3_nt: TGTGCCAGTAGACCACCCAGTGGGATGAACACTGAAGCTTTCTTT; cdr3_aa: CASRPPSGMNTEAFF
d_call: NA; j_call: TRBJ2-7; clone_size: many; v_call: TRBV7-9; cdr3_nt: TGTGCCAGCAGCTTTGTCGGACCCTACGAGCAGTACTTC; cdr3_aa: CASSFVGPYEQYF
d_call: TRBD1; j_call: TRBJ1-2; clone_size: many; v_call: TRBV10-3; cdr3_nt: TGTGCCATCAGAACGACTGAGGAATTGACAGGGGATGATGGCTACACCTTC; cdr3_aa: CAIRTTEELTGDDGYTF
d_call: TRBD1; j_call: TRBJ2-1; clone_size: many; v_call: TRBV7-9; cdr3_nt: TGTGCCAGCAGAGACAGGGACTCCTACAATGAGCAGTTCTTC; cdr3_aa: CASRDRDSYNEQFF
d_call: TRBD2; j_call: TRBJ2-7; clone_size: few; v_call: TRBV6-2/TRBV6-3; cdr3_nt: TGTGCCAGCAGTCCAGGAGAGGGACTAGCGGGAGGCTACGAGCAGTACTTC; cdr3_aa: CASSPGEGLAGGYEQYF
d_call: NA; j_call: TRBJ2-3; clone_size: NA; v_call: TRBV29-1; cdr3_nt: TGCAGCGTTCGAATAACCAGATTCACAGATACGCAGTATTTT; cdr3_aa: CSVRITRFTDTQYF
d_call: NA; j_call: TRBJ1-1; clone_size: NA; v_call: TRBV11-2; cdr3_nt: TGTGCCAGCAGTTTGACGACTAGGCAGGGGCGAGACACTGAAGCTTTCTTT; cdr3_aa: CASSLTTRQGRDTEAFF
d_call: NA; j_call: TRBJ2-1; clone_size: many; v_call: TRBV7-2; cdr3_nt: TGTGCCAGCAGGTACGTCCACCGGACCTACAATGAGCAGTTCTTC; cdr3_aa: CASRYVHRTYNEQFF
d_call: TRBD2; j_call: TRBJ2-2; clone_size: few; v_call: TRBV9; cdr3_nt: TGTGCCAGCAGCGTAGCTACTAGCGTGACCGGGGAGCTGTTTTTT; cdr3_aa: CASSVATSVTGELFF
d_call: TRBD2; j_call: TRBJ2-1; clone_size: NA; v_call: TRBV3-1; cdr3_nt: TGTGCCAGCAGCCAGGGGGGAGGGCTAGCGGGGCGGAATGAGCAGTTCTTC; cdr3_aa: CASSQGGGLAGRNEQFF
d_call: TRBD2; j_call: TRBJ2-3; clone_size: NA; v_call: TRBV3-1; cdr3_nt: TGTGCCAGCAGCCCAATAGCGGGGGGGCGCGCAGATACGCAGTATTTT; cdr3_aa: CASSPIAGGRADTQYF
d_call: TRBD2; j_call: TRBJ2-7; clone_size: few; v_call: TRBV30; cdr3_nt: TGTGCCTGGACTAGCGGGAGGAACTACGAGCAGTACTTC; cdr3_aa: CAWTSGRNYEQYF
d_call: TRBD1; j_call: TRBJ2-7; clone_size: many; v_call: TRBV10-3; cdr3_nt: TGTGCCATCAGTGAGTCCGGACAGGTTAACGAGCAGTACTTC; cdr3_aa: CAISESGQVNEQYF
d_call: NA; j_call: TRBJ2-7; clone_size: many; v_call: TRBV29-1; cdr3_nt: TGCAGCGGCGGAAGTGCTGTCCAGGGCGAGCAGTACTTC; cdr3_aa: CSGGSAVQGEQYF
d_call: NA; j_call: TRBJ1-2; clone_size: NA; v_call: TRBV24-1; cdr3_nt: TGTGCCACCAGTGATGGGGATGGCTACACCTTC; cdr3_aa: CATSDGDGYTF
d_call: NA; j_call: TRBJ1-4; clone_size: many; v_call: TRBV28; cdr3_nt: TGTGCCAGCAGTTTACTCAGACCGAACAGACAGACAACTAATGAAAAACTGTTTTTT; cdr3_aa: CASSLLRPNRQTTNEKLFF
d_call: TRBD2; j_call: TRBJ2-1; clone_size: many; v_call: TRBV12-3/TRBV12-4; cdr3_nt: TGTGCCAGTAGAACTGGACTAGCGGGAGGCAATGAGCAGTTCTTC; cdr3_aa: CASRTGLAGGNEQFF
d_call: NA; j_call: TRBJ2-1; clone_size: many; v_call: TRBV6-1; cdr3_nt: TGTGCCAGCAGTGACCCACGGACCCTAGACAATGAGCAGTTCTTC; cdr3_aa: CASSDPRTLDNEQFF
d_call: NA; j_call: TRBJ2-4; clone_size: many; v_call: TRBV7-8; cdr3_nt: TGTGCCAGCAGCTTAGACGGGACCGGGCTAGCCAAAAACATTCAGTACTTC; cdr3_aa: CASSLDGTGLAKNIQYF
d_call: TRBD1; j_call: TRBJ1-4; clone_size: NA; v_call: TRBV3-1; cdr3_nt: TGTGCCAGCAGCCAAACCGGGACAGGATATGAAAAACTGTTTTTT; cdr3_aa: CASSQTGTGYEKLFF
d_call: NA; j_call: TRBJ2-7; clone_size: many; v_call: TRBV20-1; cdr3_nt: TGCAGTGCTAGTGCTCTTGCGGAAACCTACGAGCAGTACTTC; cdr3_aa: CSASALAETYEQYF
d_call: NA; j_call: TRBJ2-2; clone_size: many; v_call: TRBV6-2/TRBV6-3; cdr3_nt: TGTGCCAGCACCAGAGGGGGGTTCGCGAACACCGGGGAGCTGTTTTTT; cdr3_aa: CASTRGGFANTGELFF
d_call: TRBD1; j_call: TRBJ1-1; clone_size: NA; v_call: TRBV24-1; cdr3_nt: TGTGCCACCAGTGATCCCGGGACAGGGGTGACTGAAGCTTTCTTT; cdr3_aa: CATSDPGTGVTEAFF
d_call: NA; j_call: TRBJ1-1; clone_size: many; v_call: TRBV29-1; cdr3_nt: TGCAGCGTTGGGACAGAAGCTTTCTTT; cdr3_aa: CSVGTEAFF
d_call: TRBD1; j_call: TRBJ1-1; clone_size: many; v_call: TRBV11-1; cdr3_nt: TGTGCCAGCAGCTCTCGGACAGGGAAGGACACTGAAGCTTTCTTT; cdr3_aa: CASSSRTGKDTEAFF
d_call: TRBD1; j_call: TRBJ2-2; clone_size: many; v_call: TRBV11-2; cdr3_nt: TGTGCCAGCAGCCCCTTGGGACAGATGAACACCGGGGAGCTGTTTTTT; cdr3_aa: CASSPLGQMNTGELFF
d_call: NA; j_call: TRBJ2-1; clone_size: NA; v_call: TRBV27; cdr3_nt: TGTGCCAGCAGTCCAGCCGGGACGGAACTCTACAATGAGCAGTTCTTC; cdr3_aa: CASSPAGTELYNEQFF